This T cell receptor beta chain was captured in a study of beta chain features in type 1 diabetes. About the study: Analysis included around 99,000,000 sorted cells drawn from all samples.

The isolated RNA, all of it, was reverse transcribed, so expressed TCRB transcripts were what got sequenced. Sequencing used immunoSEQ multiplex PCR; TCRdb keeps in-frame clones, though not all of them. The sample comprises around 320,000 clones, less than 15% of which are singletons, and 5.5% to 7.5% rests with the top ten. This clone was seen repeatedly, ten times or more. Antigen specificity is unknown. This same CDR3 is encoded by further DNA sequences in the sample. Study-wide findings and caveats: Shortening that was moderate but significant affected the TCRB CDR3s of Type 1 diabetes patients in all four CD4+ subsets. Individuals with type 1 diabetes displayed fewer insertions and more deletions at VDJ junctions.

One heparinised draw, averaging roughly 0.12 L, was taken per donor. Material for sequencing was central memory CD4+ T cells from blood. This TCR was recovered from a man aged 25 to 45 in good health.

This CDR3 is CASSLGRVGNQPQHF. DNA of the CDR3: TGTGCCAGCAGCTTAGGGAGGGTGGGCAATCAGCCCCAGCATTTT. The chain couples TRBV7-8 to TRBJ1-5; D is ambiguous. This CDR3 is built from 15 residues. CDR1 and CDR2 (germline): SGHVS, FQNEAQ. V was pared by 1 base and J by 2 bases, with 9 bases between.